This passage covers 9 T cell receptor beta chains from one sample sequenced in a study of cytomegalovirus exposure and HLA in healthy donors. Amplification used 60 Vbeta primers and 13 Jbeta primers. TCRdb's table, derived via immunoSEQ multiplex PCR, lists solely in-frame clones and lacks some. The sample lists about 200,000 clones, 65% to 85% occurring once. Input material: PBMCs. These receptors all stem from a boy younger than 10 in good health and CMV-seronegative.

The chain joins TRBV19 to TRBJ1-1; D gene uncertain. This CDR3 has 13 amino acids. Germline V lookup: CDR1 LNHDA, CDR2 SQIVND (reference sequence). Trimming removed 4 bases at V and 2 bases at J, with 8 bases between. CDR3 DNA: TGTGCCAGTAGTACGGCGGCTAACACTGAAGCTTTCTTT. Translating it yields CASSTAANTEAFF.

CDR3 nucleotide sequence: TGTGCCAGCTCTCAGGATACCTACGAGCAGTACTTC. As protein: CASSQDTYEQYF. V and J are TRBV18 and TRBJ2-7; D gene unclear. The CDR3 contains 12 residues. Germline assignment: CDR1 KGHSH and CDR2 LQKENI. V lost 6 bases and J 2 bases, leaving 8 bases between the germline ends.

This chain joins TRBV7-9 and TRBJ2-7, with D possibly being TRBD1 (6 bases). This CDR3 contains 13 residues. Trimming left V 0 bases short and J 5 bases short, with 8 bases between. Looked up from germline, CDR1 is SEHNR and CDR2 is FQNEAQ (reference sequence). The CDR3 sequence: CASSLAAGDEQYF. The CDR3 region has the DNA TGTGCCAGCAGCTTAGCGGCAGGGGACGAGCAGTACTTC.

The table lists this clone with a count of one. One junction end does not reproduce the germline sequence, and a read error may be involved. J is TRBJ2-6 and V is TRBV7-9; D remains unclear. The CDR3 is made up of 17 amino acids. CDR1 is SEHNR, CDR2 FQNEAQ, per germline (reference sequence). The CDR3 coding sequence is TGTTCCAGCAGCTTAAGAGTGGGTAGCCCTGGGGCCAACGTCCTGACTTTC. This translates into CSSSLRVGSPGANVLTF.

The chain has TRBV19 and TRBJ1-6; no clear D. CDR1 is LNHDA, CDR2 SQIVND, per germline (reference sequence). The CDR3 runs to 16 residues. Trimming left V 5 bases short and J 8 bases short, with 19 bases between. CDR3 bases: TGTGCCAGTAGTCCGTATCGGAACAGCCTGGATTCACCCCTCCACTTT. This gives the protein CASSPYRNSLDSPLHF. Filled out from reference TRBV19 and TRBJ1-6, the complete variable domain reads DGGITQSPKYLFRKEGQNVTLSCEQNLNHDAMYWYRQDPGQGLRLIYYSQIVNDFQKGDIAEGYSVSREKKESFPLTVTSAQKNPTAFYLCASSPYRNSLDSPLHFGNGTRLTVT.

J is TRBJ2-5 and V is TRBV6-1; TRBD2 matches 9 bases. The CDR3 has 17 amino acids. The J segment lost 1 base and the V segment lost 1 base, leaving 7 bases of the junction unmatched. Germline V gives CDR1 MNHNS, CDR2 SASEGT. For the CDR3, the DNA is TGTGCCAGCAGTGAAGTGTTAGCGGGGGCGCCCCAAGAGACCCAGTACTTC. Amino acids: CASSEVLAGAPQETQYF.

The gene calls are TRBV7-9 and TRBJ2-1, with a tentative D call TRBD2 (6 bases). The CDR3 is 15 residues long. The germline V and J ends were trimmed by 0 bases and 3 bases, with 9 bases remaining between them. Per germline, CDR1 SEHNR and CDR2 FQNEAQ (reference sequence). CDR3 coding DNA: TGTGCCAGCAGCTTAGCGGGAGGAGACTACAATGAGCAGTTCTTC. Its translation: CASSLAGGDYNEQFF. Drawing the rest from reference TRBV7-9 and TRBJ2-1, the complete variable domain is DTGVSQNPRHKITKRGQNVTFRCDPISEHNRLYWYRQTLGQGPEFLTYFQNEAQLEKSRLLSDRFSAERPKGSFSTLEIQRTEQGDSAMYLCASSLAGGDYNEQFFGPGTRLTVL.

This chain connects TRBV30 to TRBJ2-1; the match to TRBD1 covers 11 bases. This CDR3 region has 15 residues. Unmatched junction bases numbered 7, after V lost 2 bases and J lost 7 bases. CDR1 and CDR2 (germline): GTSNPN, SVGIG (reference sequence). The CDR3 sequence is CAWSPGTGGMNEQFF. The CDR3 region has the DNA TGTGCCTGGAGTCCCGGGACAGGGGGTATGAATGAGCAGTTCTTC.

The chain joins TRBV30 to TRBJ1-6; 8 nucleotides line up with TRBD1. This CDR3 contains 14 residues. CDR1 GTSNPN and CDR2 SVGIG come from the germline V gene (reference sequence). J gave up 10 bases and V 2 bases, and 7 bases lay outside the gene matches. The DNA of the CDR3 is TGTGCCTGGAGTAGGGACAGGAGGGACTCACCCCTCCACTTT. Protein product: CAWSRDRRDSPLHF.